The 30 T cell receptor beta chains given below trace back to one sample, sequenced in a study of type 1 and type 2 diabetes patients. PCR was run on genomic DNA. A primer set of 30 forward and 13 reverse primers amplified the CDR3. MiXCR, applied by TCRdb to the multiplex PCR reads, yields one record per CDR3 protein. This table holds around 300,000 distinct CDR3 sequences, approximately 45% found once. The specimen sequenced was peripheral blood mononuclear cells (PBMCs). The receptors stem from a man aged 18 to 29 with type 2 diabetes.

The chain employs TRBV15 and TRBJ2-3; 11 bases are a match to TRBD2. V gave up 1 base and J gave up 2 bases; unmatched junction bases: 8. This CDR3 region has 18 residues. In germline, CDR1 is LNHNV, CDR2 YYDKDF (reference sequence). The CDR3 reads CATSRALGSGGDTDTQYF. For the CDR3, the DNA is TGTGCCACCAGCAGAGCGTTGGGTAGCGGGGGGGACACAGATACGCAGTATTTT.

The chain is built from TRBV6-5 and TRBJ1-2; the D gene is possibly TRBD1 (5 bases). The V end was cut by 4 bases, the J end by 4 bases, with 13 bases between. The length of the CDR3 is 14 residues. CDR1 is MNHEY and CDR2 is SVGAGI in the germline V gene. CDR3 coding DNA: TGTGCCAGCAGTTTGGGACGTCAGGCCTATGGCTACACCTTC. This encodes CASSLGRQAYGYTF.

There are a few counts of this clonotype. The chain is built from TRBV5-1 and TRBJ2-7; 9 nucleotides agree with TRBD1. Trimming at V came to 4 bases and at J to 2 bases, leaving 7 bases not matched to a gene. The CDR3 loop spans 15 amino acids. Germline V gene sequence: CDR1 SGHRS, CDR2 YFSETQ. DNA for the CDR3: TGCGCCAGCAGCAAGGGACAGGGTGGGCCCTACGAGCAGTACTTC. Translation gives CASSKGQGGPYEQYF.

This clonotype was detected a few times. The CDR3 DNA reads as TGTGCCAGCAGCGTACAGGGCGCTAGCTCCTACGAGCAGTACTTC. Translating it yields CASSVQGASSYEQYF. The V gene is TRBV7-8, the J gene TRBJ2-7; TRBD1 might be the D (6 bases). The germline V and J ends were trimmed by 5 bases and 0 bases, with 14 bases remaining between them. This CDR3 is built from 15 residues. Germline CDR1 and CDR2: SGHVS and FQNEAQ.

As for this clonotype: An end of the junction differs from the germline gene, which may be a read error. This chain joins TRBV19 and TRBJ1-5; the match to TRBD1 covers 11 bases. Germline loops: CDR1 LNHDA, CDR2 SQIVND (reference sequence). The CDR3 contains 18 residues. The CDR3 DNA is TGTGCCAGTAGCAAACCGGGACAGGGGGTCCATAGCAGTCAGCCCCAGCATTTT. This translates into CASSKPGQGVHSSQPQHF.

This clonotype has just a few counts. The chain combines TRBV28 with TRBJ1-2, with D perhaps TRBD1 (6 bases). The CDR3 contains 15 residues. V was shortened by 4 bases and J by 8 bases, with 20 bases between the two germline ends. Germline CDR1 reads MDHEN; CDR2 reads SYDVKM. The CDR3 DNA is TGTGCCAGCAGTTCCACCAGACAGGATTCTTTCGGCTACACCTTC. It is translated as CASSSTRQDSFGYTF.

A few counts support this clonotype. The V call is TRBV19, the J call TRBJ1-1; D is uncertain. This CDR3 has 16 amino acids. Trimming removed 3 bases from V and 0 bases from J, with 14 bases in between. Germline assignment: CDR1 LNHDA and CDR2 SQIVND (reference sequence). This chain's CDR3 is CASSIGAGKLNTEAFF. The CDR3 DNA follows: TGTGCCAGTAGTATCGGAGCAGGAAAGTTGAACACTGAAGCTTTCTTT.

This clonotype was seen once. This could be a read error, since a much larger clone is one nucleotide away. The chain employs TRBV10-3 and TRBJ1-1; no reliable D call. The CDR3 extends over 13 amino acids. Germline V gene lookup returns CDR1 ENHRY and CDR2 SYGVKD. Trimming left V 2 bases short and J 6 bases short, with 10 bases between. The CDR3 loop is CAISETEKSEAFF. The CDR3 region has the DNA TGTGCCATCAGTGAGACAGAGAAATCTGAAGCTTTCTTT.

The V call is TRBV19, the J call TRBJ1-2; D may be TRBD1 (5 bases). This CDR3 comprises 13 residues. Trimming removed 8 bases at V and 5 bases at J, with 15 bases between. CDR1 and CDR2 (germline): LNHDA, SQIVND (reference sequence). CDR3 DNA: TGTGCCAGTGGTTCGGGACTTATGTATGGCTACACCTTC. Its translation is CASGSGLMYGYTF.

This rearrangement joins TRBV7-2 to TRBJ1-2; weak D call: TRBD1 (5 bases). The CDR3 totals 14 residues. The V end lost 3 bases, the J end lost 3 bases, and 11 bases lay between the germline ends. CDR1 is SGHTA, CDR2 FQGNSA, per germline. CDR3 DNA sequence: TGTGCCAGCAGCTTCCAGGGACCCCACTATGGCTACACCTTC. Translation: CASSFQGPHYGYTF.

The CDR3: CASSATIETQYF. The CDR3 coding sequence is TGTGCCAGCAGCGCAACAATAGAGACCCAGTACTTC. V gene TRBV7-9 combines with J gene TRBJ2-5; no clear D gene. CDR3 length: 12 residues. CDR1 and CDR2 from the germline V gene are SEHNR and FQNEAQ (reference sequence). V lost 5 bases to trimming and J lost 4 bases, with 8 bases between them.

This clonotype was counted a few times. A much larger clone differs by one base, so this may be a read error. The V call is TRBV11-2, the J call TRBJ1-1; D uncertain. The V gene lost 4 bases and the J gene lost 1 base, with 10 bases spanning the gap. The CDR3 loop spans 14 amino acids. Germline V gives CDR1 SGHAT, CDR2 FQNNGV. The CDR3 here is CASSWAGENTEAFF. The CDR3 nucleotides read TGTGCCAGCAGCTGGGCAGGAGAGAACACTGAAGCTTTCTTT.

Here the CDR3 reads CASSQVGNLNTEAFF. The CDR3 coding sequence is TGCGCCAGCAGCCAAGTTGGGAACCTGAACACTGAAGCTTTCTTT. The V and J genes are TRBV4-1 and TRBJ1-1, with no clear D. Germline CDR1 reads MGHRA; CDR2 reads YSYEKL. V lost 1 base, J lost 0 bases, and 9 bases lay in between. This CDR3 has 15 residues.

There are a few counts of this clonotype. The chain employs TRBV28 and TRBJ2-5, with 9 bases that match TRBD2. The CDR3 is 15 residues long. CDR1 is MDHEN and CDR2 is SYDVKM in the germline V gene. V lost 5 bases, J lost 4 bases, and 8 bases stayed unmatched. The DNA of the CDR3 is TGTGCCAGCAGTCCCGGCGGGAGGGGCGGAGAGACCCAGTACTTC. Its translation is CASSPGGRGGETQYF.

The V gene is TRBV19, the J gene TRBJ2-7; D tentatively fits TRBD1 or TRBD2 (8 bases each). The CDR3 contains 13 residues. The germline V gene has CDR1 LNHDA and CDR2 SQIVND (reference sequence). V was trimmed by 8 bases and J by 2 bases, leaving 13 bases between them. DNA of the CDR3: TGTGCCAGTGCGGGGGGACAGGCCTACGAGCAGTACTTC. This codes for CASAGGQAYEQYF.

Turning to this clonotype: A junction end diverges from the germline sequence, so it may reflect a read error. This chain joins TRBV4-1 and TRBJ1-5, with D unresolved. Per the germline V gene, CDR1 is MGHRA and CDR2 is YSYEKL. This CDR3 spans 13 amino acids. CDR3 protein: CASSMGWNQPQHF. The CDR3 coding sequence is TGTGCCAGCAGTATGGGGTGGAATCAGCCCCAGCATTTT.

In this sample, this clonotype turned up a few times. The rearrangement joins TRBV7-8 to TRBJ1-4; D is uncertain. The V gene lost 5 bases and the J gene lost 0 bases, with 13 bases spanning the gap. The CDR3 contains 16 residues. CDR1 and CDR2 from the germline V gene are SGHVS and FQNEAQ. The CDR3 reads CASSLLPLATNEKLFF. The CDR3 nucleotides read TGTGCCAGCAGCCTCCTACCGCTTGCAACTAATGAAAAACTGTTTTTT.

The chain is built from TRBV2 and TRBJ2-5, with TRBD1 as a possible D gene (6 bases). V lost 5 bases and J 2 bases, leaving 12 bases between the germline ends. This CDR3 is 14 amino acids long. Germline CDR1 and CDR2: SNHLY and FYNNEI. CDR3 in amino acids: CASSPDDRQETQYF. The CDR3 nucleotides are TGTGCCAGCAGTCCCGATGACAGGCAAGAGACCCAGTACTTC.

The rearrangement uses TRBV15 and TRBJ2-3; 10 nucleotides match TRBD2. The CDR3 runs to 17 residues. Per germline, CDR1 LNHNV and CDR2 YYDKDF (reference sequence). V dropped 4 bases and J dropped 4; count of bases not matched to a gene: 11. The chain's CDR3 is CATSTSPLAGVSDTQYF. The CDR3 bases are TGTGCCACCAGCACCTCACCTCTAGCGGGGGTCTCAGATACGCAGTATTTT.

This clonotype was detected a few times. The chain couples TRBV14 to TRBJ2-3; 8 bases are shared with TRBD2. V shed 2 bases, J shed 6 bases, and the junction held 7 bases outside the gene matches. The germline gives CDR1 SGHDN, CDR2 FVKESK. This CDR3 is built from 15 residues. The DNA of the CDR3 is TGTGCCAGCAGCCAACAGCGGGAGAATCGGGATACGCAGTATTTT. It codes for CASSQQRENRDTQYF. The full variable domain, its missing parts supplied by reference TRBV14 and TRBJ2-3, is EAGVTQFPSHSVIEKGQTVTLRCDPISGHDNLYWYRRVMGKEIKFLLHFVKESKQDESGMPNNRFLAERTGGTYSTLKVQPAELEDSGVYFCASSQQRENRDTQYFGPGTRLTVL.

The CDR3 protein is CASSPERQGNYGYTF. CDR3 nucleotide sequence: TGTGCCAGCAGCCCCGAAAGACAGGGAAACTATGGCTACACCTTC. V gene TRBV7-2 combines with J gene TRBJ1-2; 7 nucleotides align to TRBD1. The CDR3 has 15 amino acids. V was pared by 5 bases and J by 2 bases, with 8 bases of the junction left unmatched. Germline CDR1 reads SGHTA; CDR2 reads FQGNSA.

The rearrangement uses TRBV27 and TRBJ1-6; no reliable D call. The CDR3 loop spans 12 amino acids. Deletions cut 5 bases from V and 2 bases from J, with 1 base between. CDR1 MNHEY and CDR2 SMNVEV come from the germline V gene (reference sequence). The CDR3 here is CASSTYNSPLHF. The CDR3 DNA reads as TGTGCCAGCAGTACCTATAATTCACCCCTCCACTTT.

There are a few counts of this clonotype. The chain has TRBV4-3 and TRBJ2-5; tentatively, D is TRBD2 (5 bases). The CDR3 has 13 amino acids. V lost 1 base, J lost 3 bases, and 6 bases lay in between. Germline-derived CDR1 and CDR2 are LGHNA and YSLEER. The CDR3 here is CASSQVGEETQYF. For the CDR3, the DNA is TGCGCCAGCAGCCAAGTCGGGGAAGAGACCCAGTACTTC.

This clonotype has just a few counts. The CDR3 is CATSKGQLRVQPQHF. The CDR3 nucleotides are TGTGCCACCAGCAAGGGACAGCTCAGGGTGCAGCCCCAGCATTTT. The chain couples TRBV15 to TRBJ1-5; TRBD1 aligns across 7 bases. This CDR3 comprises 15 residues. V gave up 4 bases and J gave up 7 bases; unmatched junction bases: 10. CDR1 is LNHNV and CDR2 is YYDKDF in the germline V gene (reference sequence).

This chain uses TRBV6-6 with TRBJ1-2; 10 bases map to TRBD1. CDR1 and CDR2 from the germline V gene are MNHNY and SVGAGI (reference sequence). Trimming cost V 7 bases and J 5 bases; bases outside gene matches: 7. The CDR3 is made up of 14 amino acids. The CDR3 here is CASTEGQGRYGYTF. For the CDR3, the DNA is TGTGCCAGCACCGAGGGACAGGGGAGGTATGGCTACACCTTC.

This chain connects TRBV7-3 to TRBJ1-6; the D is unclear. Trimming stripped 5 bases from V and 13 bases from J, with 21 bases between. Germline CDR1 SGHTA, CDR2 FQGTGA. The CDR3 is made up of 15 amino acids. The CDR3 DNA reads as TGTGCCAGCAGCCAAGGACCGGCCAGCATCGTTCCCCTCCACTTT. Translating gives CASSQGPASIVPLHF. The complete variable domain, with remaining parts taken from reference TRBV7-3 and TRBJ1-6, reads GAGVSQTPSNKVTEKGKYVELRCDPISGHTALYWYRQSLGQGPEFLIYFQGTGAADDSGLPNDRFFAVRPEGSVSTLKIQRTERGDSAVYLCASSQGPASIVPLHFGNGTRLTVT.

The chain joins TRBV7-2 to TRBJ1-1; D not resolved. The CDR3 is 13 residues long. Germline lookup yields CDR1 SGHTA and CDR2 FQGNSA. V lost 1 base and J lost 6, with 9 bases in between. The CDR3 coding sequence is TGTGCCAGCAGCTTAGAAAACACCTCTGAAGCTTTCTTT. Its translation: CASSLENTSEAFF.

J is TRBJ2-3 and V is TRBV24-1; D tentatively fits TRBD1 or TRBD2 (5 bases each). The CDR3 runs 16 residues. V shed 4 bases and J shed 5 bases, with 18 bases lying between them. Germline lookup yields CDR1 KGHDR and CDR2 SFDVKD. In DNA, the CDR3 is TGTGCCACCAGTGACCGCCGGGACCACCTGGGAGATACGCAGTATTTT. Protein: CATSDRRDHLGDTQYF.

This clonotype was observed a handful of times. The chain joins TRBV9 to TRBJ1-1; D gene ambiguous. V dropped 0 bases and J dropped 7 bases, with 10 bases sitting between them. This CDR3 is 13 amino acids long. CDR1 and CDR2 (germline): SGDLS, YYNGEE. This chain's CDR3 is CASSVADNDEAFF. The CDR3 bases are TGTGCCAGCAGCGTAGCAGACAACGATGAAGCTTTCTTT.

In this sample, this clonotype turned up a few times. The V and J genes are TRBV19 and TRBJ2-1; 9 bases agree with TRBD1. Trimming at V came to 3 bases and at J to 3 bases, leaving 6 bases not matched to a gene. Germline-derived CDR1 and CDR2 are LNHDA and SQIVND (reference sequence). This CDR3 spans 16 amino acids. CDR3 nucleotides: TGTGCCAGTAGTATCCTACGGACAGGGGACTACAATGAGCAGTTCTTC. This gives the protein CASSILRTGDYNEQFF.